This is a list of T cell receptor beta chains from one sample in a study of T cells in localized non-small cell lung cancer. Profiled with immunoSEQ multiplex PCR; TCRdb holds only in-frame clones, not every one. Among 50,000 or so clones listed, 80% were seen once. The source material was PBMCs, sampled before any cancer treatment. All receptors come from a woman aged 35-75 years with stage II lung adenocarcinoma. Each CDR3 is given with its conserved first and last residue.

v_gene	j_gene	CDR3aa
TRBV7-9	TRBJ2-1	CASTSPHEQFF
TRBV4-1	TRBJ1-2	CASSQDPMGVGGYTF
TRBV28	TRBJ2-1	CASSSLAGEVNEQFF
TRBV19	TRBJ1-1	CASSNLAMNTEAFF
TRBV11-1	TRBJ1-1	CASSFEGQPNTEAFF
TRBV7-2	TRBJ2-5	CASSLTRLETQYF
TRBV19	TRBJ2-7	CASSIGESSYEQYF
TRBV5-6	TRBJ1-4	CASSLAAGGGINEKLFF
TRBV11-1	TRBJ1-3	CASSLLGGRNGNTIYF
TRBV7-8	TRBJ1-4	CASSRQGRTNEKLFF
TRBV2	TRBJ2-5	CASSVGVQETQYF
TRBV7-2	TRBJ2-4	CASSPLAKNIQYF
TRBV5-1	TRBJ2-7	CASSPRQASSYEQYF
TRBV19	TRBJ1-2	CASSIDSVNYGYTF
TRBV6-1	TRBJ2-1	CASSVPSPQQFF
TRBV29-1	TRBJ1-1	CSVEGTGQAFF
TRBV6-6	TRBJ2-5	CASSPRGRGGQETQYF
TRBV5-8	TRBJ1-1	CASSLVFPGRETEAFF
TRBV27	TRBJ2-7	CASSPRSFGTYEQYF
TRBV7-9	TRBJ2-4	CASSQTAQGLLAKNIQYF
TRBV30	TRBJ2-5	CAWSALMATAETQYF
TRBV6-5	TRBJ1-2	CASSYSRGGFYGYTF
TRBV5-1	TRBJ2-7	CASSFTADSYEQYF
TRBV9	TRBJ2-2	CASSVAGVLVTGELFF
TRBV19	TRBJ1-5	CASSTQGALHPPSF
TRBV28	TRBJ1-2	CASSSTLTGGHGYTF
TRBV7-9	TRBJ1-1	CASSSVVGTEAFF
TRBV28	TRBJ2-7	CASSRQPVGYEQYF
TRBV6-4	TRBJ1-2	CASSATGGDGYTF
TRBV4-3	TRBJ2-7	CASSQDSWAGGFDEQYF
TRBV15	TRBJ2-7	CATSRYLTGALVEQYF
TRBV6-4	TRBJ2-5	CASSDSTSGGAETQYF
TRBV7-3	TRBJ1-1	CASGDMNTEAFF